These 29 T cell receptor beta chains came from one sample sequenced in a study of PD-1 blockade in classical Hodgkin lymphoma. Every patient had relapsed following autologous stem cell transplantation, and cohorts differed in brentuximab vedotin exposure. The assay was immunoSEQ multiplex PCR, and TCRdb's table has in-frame clones only and misses some. This table has about 42,000 clones, about two thirds appearing once. This specimen consisted of peripheral blood mononuclear cells (PBMCs), obtained at baseline. All receptors come from a human donor with classical Hodgkin lymphoma.

V is TRBV5-4 and J is TRBJ2-3, with unresolved D. This CDR3 has 15 residues. V dropped 0 bases and J dropped 2 bases, with 10 bases sitting between them. Germline CDR1 SGHNT, CDR2 YYREEE (reference sequence). The CDR3 loop is CASSLGALFTDTQYF. The CDR3 DNA reads TGTGCCAGCAGCTTGGGGGCTCTATTCACAGATACGCAGTATTTT.

This clone was observed a few times. The chain combines TRBV13 with TRBJ2-7; D possibly uses TRBD1 or TRBD2 (7 bases each). The V and J ends lost 5 bases and 3 bases respectively, with 17 bases between them. The CDR3 loop spans 15 amino acids. From germline, CDR1 is PRHDT and CDR2 FYEKMQ (reference sequence). The CDR3 region has the DNA TGTGCCAGCAGCCTAACGGGACAGCGGGACTACGAGCAGTACTTC. Encoded protein: CASSLTGQRDYEQYF.

In this sample, this clone turned up a few times. This chain uses TRBV15 with TRBJ1-2; D remains unclear. V was trimmed by 0 bases and J by 5 bases, leaving 16 bases between them. CDR1 LNHNV and CDR2 YYDKDF come from the germline V gene (reference sequence). This CDR3 region has 16 residues. The DNA of the CDR3 is TGTGCCACCAGCAGAGACGGACGGAGCTTTGGGTATGGCTACACCTTC. The encoded protein is CATSRDGRSFGYGYTF.

The V gene is TRBV6-5, the J gene TRBJ2-1; 12 bases fit TRBD2. The CDR3 runs to 14 residues. V gave up 6 bases and J gave up 7 bases; unmatched junction bases: 4. From germline, CDR1 is MNHEY and CDR2 SVGAGI. The CDR3 DNA sequence: TGTGCCAGCAGAACACTAGCGGGGGGTAATGAGCAGTTCTTC. Amino acid sequence: CASRTLAGGNEQFF.

V and J are TRBV7-9 and TRBJ2-3, with 7 bases fitting TRBD1. The germline CDR1 and CDR2 sequences are SEHNR and FQNEAQ (reference sequence). The CDR3 covers 15 residues. With V trimmed by 1 base and J by 3 bases, 4 bases remained unmatched. This CDR3 reads CASSLEGQATDTQYF. Here the CDR3 DNA reads TGTGCCAGCAGCTTAGAAGGACAGGCTACAGATACGCAGTATTTT.

Comment on this clone: An end of the junction differs from the germline gene, which may be a read error. The V and J genes are TRBV29-1 and TRBJ2-1; 7 bases map to TRBD2. Germline assignment: CDR1 SQVTM and CDR2 ANQGSEA. CDR3 length: 19 amino acids. The CDR3 loop is CSVEGIERGRPSPYNEQFF. DNA of the CDR3: TGCAGCGTCGAAGGTATTGAGCGGGGCCGTCCCTCCCCTTACAATGAGCAGTTCTTC.

This clone was detected a few times. The chain's CDR3 is CASSNDLDRREETQYF. The CDR3, as DNA: TGTGCCAGCAGTAACGACCTGGACCGTCGGGAGGAGACCCAGTACTTC. J is TRBJ2-5 and V is TRBV28; D may be TRBD2 (6 bases). V shed 5 bases and J shed 5 bases, with 21 bases lying between them. The CDR3 runs 16 residues. Germline V lookup: CDR1 MDHEN, CDR2 SYDVKM.

The chain employs TRBV5-4 and TRBJ2-1, with 9 positions matching TRBD2. This CDR3 contains 17 residues. The ends lost 4 bases at V and 9 bases at J; junction bases unmatched: 17. Germline CDR1 SGHNT, CDR2 YYREEE (reference sequence). CDR3 nucleotides: TGTGCCAGCAGCCCTAAGGGTTGGACTAGCGAGAACTCTGAGCAGTTCTTC. It specifies CASSPKGWTSENSEQFF.

The chain couples TRBV27 to TRBJ2-3; unclear D gene. With 6 bases removed from V and 2 bases from J, the gap between germline ends came to 18 bases. In germline, CDR1 is MNHEY, CDR2 SMNVEV (reference sequence). The CDR3 covers 16 residues. This chain's CDR3 is CASSPPLAELTDTQYF. CDR3 coding DNA: TGTGCCAGCAGCCCCCCCCTGGCGGAGCTCACAGATACGCAGTATTTT.

Regarding this clone: The junction does not match germline at one end; this may be a read error. This chain links TRBV5-8 with TRBJ2-5; D perhaps matches TRBD1 (6 bases). This CDR3 has 17 residues. Germline CDR1 is SGHTS and CDR2 is YDEGEE. The CDR3 sequence is CASSLSPWGTGQEAQYF. Here the CDR3 DNA reads TGTGCCAGCAGCTTGTCCCCCTGGGGAACGGGACAAGAGGCCCAGTACTTC.

This chain joins TRBV28 and TRBJ2-3; D unresolved. V lost 2 bases, J lost 5 bases, and 11 bases lay in between. CDR1 and CDR2 from the germline V gene are MDHEN and SYDVKM. The CDR3 runs to 14 residues. The CDR3 DNA follows: TGTGCCAGCAGTTTAGCCAATATGAAAGATACGCAGTATTTT. Protein product: CASSLANMKDTQYF.

This clone was detected only once. This chain uses TRBV25-1 with TRBJ1-3; tentatively, D is TRBD1 (6 bases). The germline V gene encodes CDR1 MGHDK and CDR2 SYGVNS. This CDR3 is 15 amino acids long. The ends were cut back, 4 bases at V and 1 base at J, with 11 bases in the middle. The CDR3 here is CASSVQGLSGNTIYF. DNA of the CDR3: TGTGCCAGCAGTGTGCAGGGGTTATCTGGAAACACCATATATTTT.

This clone was recorded a few times. The genes are TRBV4-1 and TRBJ1-1; 12 nucleotides line up with TRBD1. There are 17 residues in the CDR3. V lost 2 bases and J lost 5; bases outside the gene matches: 9. CDR1 MGHRA and CDR2 YSYEKL come from the germline V gene. Here the CDR3 reads CASSQRTPGQGATEAFF. CDR3 sequence (DNA): TGCGCCAGCAGCCAAAGAACACCGGGACAGGGGGCAACTGAAGCTTTCTTT.

The sample holds a few counts of this clone. V is TRBV7-8 and J is TRBJ2-7, with D perhaps TRBD2 (6 bases). This CDR3 has 15 amino acids. Trimming removed 5 bases from V and 4 bases from J, with 18 bases in between. From germline, CDR1 is SGHVS and CDR2 FQNEAQ. The CDR3 nucleotides read TGTGCCAGCAGCCCCTTGGAGGGAGGACGTTACGAGCAGTACTTC. It codes for CASSPLEGGRYEQYF. The whole variable domain, filled in from reference TRBV7-8 and TRBJ2-7, reads GAGVSQSPRYKVAKRGQDVALRCDPISGHVSLFWYQQALGQGPEFLTYFQNEAQLDKSGLPSDRFFAERPEGSVSTLKIQRTQQEDSAVYLCASSPLEGGRYEQYFGPGTRLTVT.

This clone has just a few counts. The chain couples TRBV5-8 to TRBJ2-7, with no clear D. CDR3 length equals 13 residues. V lost 0 bases to trimming and J lost 0 bases, with 4 bases between them. Germline assignment: CDR1 SGHTS and CDR2 YDEGEE. The CDR3 loop is CASSLESSYEQYF. The CDR3 region has the DNA TGTGCCAGCAGCTTGGAGAGCTCCTACGAGCAGTACTTC. The full variable domain, rest sourced from reference TRBV5-8 and TRBJ2-7, is EAGVTQSPTHLIKTRGQQATLRCSPISGHTSVYWYQQALGLGLQFLLWYDEGEERNRGNFPPRFSGRQFPNYSSELNVNALELEDSALYLCASSLESSYEQYFGPGTRLTVT.

The V and J genes are TRBV2 and TRBJ2-5, with 9 positions matching TRBD2. The CDR3 is made up of 14 amino acids. The junction had 11 bases not matched to a gene; V was cut back by 10 bases and J by 5 bases. The germline V gene encodes CDR1 SNHLY and CDR2 FYNNEI. The CDR3 protein is CATLTSGPGETQYF. The DNA of the CDR3 is TGTGCCACACTGACTAGCGGACCCGGGGAGACCCAGTACTTC.

The V and J genes are TRBV4-3 and TRBJ2-1, with TRBD2 identical over 7 bases. CDR1 is LGHNA and CDR2 is YSLEER in the germline V gene. The CDR3 sequence is 17 residues long. J lost 4 bases, V lost 0 bases, and 9 bases had no gene match. The CDR3 DNA is TGCGCCAGCAGCCAAGAAATTCGCGCGGGGGTATACAATGAGCAGTTCTTC. Its translation is CASSQEIRAGVYNEQFF.

The rearrangement links TRBV7-3 to TRBJ2-2; 7 bases are a match to TRBD2. With V trimmed by 5 bases and J by 0 bases, 6 bases remained unmatched. Germline lookup yields CDR1 SGHTA and CDR2 FQGTGA. This CDR3 has 16 amino acids. The CDR3 spells CASSDIAGANTGELFF. The CDR3 nucleotides read TGTGCCAGCAGCGATATAGCGGGTGCGAACACCGGGGAGCTGTTTTTT.

This rearrangement joins TRBV5-1 to TRBJ2-7, with D possibly TRBD2 on 5 matching bases. CDR3 length equals 16 residues. With 1 base removed from V and 6 bases from J, the gap between germline ends came to 20 bases. CDR1 and CDR2 (germline): SGHRS, YFSETQ. CDR3 nucleotide sequence: TGCGCCAGCAGCTTGATTCCGGGAATGGCCCTCGGCGAGCAGTACTTC. This gives the protein CASSLIPGMALGEQYF.

The rearrangement uses TRBV4-1 and TRBJ1-5; the D is unclear. From germline, CDR1 is MGHRA and CDR2 YSYEKL. Trimming shortened V by 0 bases and J by 0 bases, and 9 bases separated the two germline ends. CDR3 length: 16 residues. The CDR3 protein is CASSQDSVYSNQPQHF. CDR3 bases: TGCGCCAGCAGCCAAGACAGCGTTTATAGCAATCAGCCCCAGCATTTT.

This sequence joins TRBV25-1 and TRBJ2-7; either TRBD1 or TRBD2 may fit D (5 bases each). CDR3 length: 15 amino acids. V lost 7 bases and J lost 2, with 18 bases in between. Germline CDR1 is MGHDK and CDR2 is SYGVNS. This chain's CDR3 is CASTEDAGTPYEQYF. As DNA, the CDR3 is TGTGCCAGCACAGAAGATGCAGGGACCCCCTACGAGCAGTACTTC.

This clone is a singleton in its sample. This sequence joins TRBV11-2 and TRBJ1-2; D is unclear. Trimming pared 5 bases from V and 0 bases from J, leaving 16 bases between. Per the germline V gene, CDR1 is SGHAT and CDR2 is FQNNGV. The CDR3 has 16 amino acids. The CDR3 loop reads CASSHPLGEANYGYTF. In DNA form, the CDR3 reads TGTGCCAGCAGCCACCCCTTGGGCGAGGCTAACTATGGCTACACCTTC.

A word on this clone: Other DNA sequences from this sample encode an identical CDR3 as well. The chain combines TRBV7-2 with TRBJ2-7; D is undetermined. The CDR3 has 12 amino acids. The V gene lost 1 base and the J gene lost 5 bases, with 6 bases spanning the gap. Germline V CDR1 and CDR2: SGHTA, FQGNSA. DNA of the CDR3: TGTGCCAGCAGCTTAGTGGGTAACGAGCAGTACTTC. Protein: CASSLVGNEQYF.

Concerning this clone itself: In the same sample, other DNA sequences code for this CDR3. V usage is TRBV7-8 and J usage is TRBJ2-1; 8 nucleotides align to TRBD2. There are 12 residues in the CDR3. Germline V CDR1 and CDR2: SGHVS, FQNEAQ. Trimming at V came to 1 base and at J to 13 bases, leaving 3 bases not matched to a gene. CDR3 in amino acids: CASSLDGGEQFF. CDR3 nucleotides: TGTGCCAGCAGCTTAGACGGGGGGGAACAGTTCTTC.

This clone has a handful of counts. V gene TRBV10-3 combines with J gene TRBJ1-1, with D possibly TRBD1 on 6 matching bases. Germline CDR1 and CDR2: ENHRY and SYGVKD. Between the trimmed V and J ends, which lost 6 bases and 5 bases, there was a span of 28 bases. The CDR3 totals 18 residues. CDR3 DNA: TGTGCCATCAGCGGACCATCCCCCGCAGGGGAGGTGAGGACTGAAGCTTTCTTT. Amino acids: CAISGPSPAGEVRTEAFF.

This clone has more than one count but fewer than ten. The genes are TRBV20-1 and TRBJ2-3, with unresolved D. This CDR3 is 10 amino acids long. Germline V gene lookup returns CDR1 DFQATT and CDR2 SNEGSKA (reference sequence). Trimming took 6 bases from V and 6 from J, leaving 7 bases between them. The CDR3 nucleotides read TGCAGTGCCCCTCTGGATACGCAGTATTTT. Encoded protein: CSAPLDTQYF.

This clone was seen more than once but under ten times. The V and J genes are TRBV19 and TRBJ2-3, with 12 positions matching TRBD2. The junction had 5 bases not matched to a gene; V was cut back by 1 base and J by 6 bases. Looked up from germline, CDR1 is LNHDA and CDR2 is SQIVND (reference sequence). This CDR3 spans 16 amino acids. Here the CDR3 reads CASSIGGLAGPDTQYF. As DNA, the CDR3 is TGTGCCAGTAGTATAGGGGGACTAGCGGGTCCCGATACGCAGTATTTT. Full variable domain (remainder filled in from reference TRBV19 and TRBJ2-3): DGGITQSPKYLFRKEGQNVTLSCEQNLNHDAMYWYRQDPGQGLRLIYYSQIVNDFQKGDIAEGYSVSREKKESFPLTVTSAQKNPTAFYLCASSIGGLAGPDTQYFGPGTRLTVL.

The chain uses TRBV6-5 and TRBJ1-2; D gene unclear. Per the germline V gene, CDR1 is MNHEY and CDR2 is SVGAGI. Trimming took 9 bases from V and 2 from J, leaving 10 bases between them. The CDR3 is 12 residues long. As DNA, the CDR3 is TGTGCCAGTTCTAACAACAACTATGGCTACACCTTC. As protein: CASSNNNYGYTF.

The chain carries TRBV10-3 and TRBJ2-7, with D perhaps assigned TRBD1 or TRBD2 (5 bases each). CDR1 and CDR2 from the germline V gene are ENHRY and SYGVKD. This CDR3 spans 16 amino acids. V was pared by 1 base and J by 2 bases, with 15 bases between. CDR3 in DNA: TGTGCCATCAGTGAGTGGGGACGAGGGTCAGCCTACGAGCAGTACTTC. It is translated as CAISEWGRGSAYEQYF.